The 2 T cell receptor beta chains below all came from one sample that was sequenced in a study of T cells in Graves' hyperthyroidism and ophthalmopathy. Using RNA transcripts as the source, TCR beta CDR3 regions were amplified. HTBI primers were the set used in a first-round RT-PCR of the TCR CDR3. TCRdb processed the multiplex PCR reads anew with MiXCR; each CDR3 protein has one entry. This table holds 540,000 or so distinct CDR3 sequences, 15% to 17% found once. The specimen sequenced was blood. The receptors were sampled from a woman aged 25 to 39 with Graves' hyperthyroidism.

This chain joins TRBV11-2 and TRBJ2-2, with TRBD2 as a possible D gene (6 bases). Germline lookup yields CDR1 SGHAT and CDR2 FQNNGV. V lost 4 bases to trimming and J lost 0 bases, with 18 bases between them. The CDR3 is 18 residues long. The DNA for the CDR3 is TGTGCCAGCAGCTCCTACCCCGCGGCGGGATCGAACACCGGGGAGCTGTTTTTT. Protein product: CASSSYPAAGSNTGELFF.

This clonotype was seen more than once but under ten times. The V gene is TRBV4-1, the J gene TRBJ2-1, with D possibly matching TRBD2 (6 bases). The CDR3 length is 18 residues. With 4 bases removed from V and 7 bases from J, the gap between germline ends came to 26 bases. CDR1 is MGHRA, CDR2 YSYEKL, per germline. The CDR3 loop is CASSRGGAGSLEENEQFF. The CDR3 DNA sequence: TGCGCCAGCAGCCGTGGAGGGGCGGGTTCACTCGAGGAAAATGAGCAGTTCTTC.